The 23 T cell receptor beta chains given below trace back to one sample, sequenced in a study of CD8 T cell repertoires and HIV-1 epitope variants (dated by TCRdb to the early 2020s). Their specific antigens are unknown. Library preparation employed the immunoSEQ multiplex PCR assay. TCRdb mirrors the immuneACCESS table, restricted to in-frame sequences. Some clones are absent from its copies; in checked studies, under half trace to an unresolved V gene, and the reason for the others is unknown. Here the sample has 6,000 to 8,000 clones; under 70% occur a single time. The ten largest clones capture 35% to 55% of the sample. The sequenced material came from cultured CD8+ T cells derived from PBMCs. These receptors originate from a male donor with HIV.

The chain couples TRBV5-6 to TRBJ2-5; no reliable D call. With 2 bases removed from V and 1 base from J, the gap between germline ends came to 6 bases. Per germline, CDR1 SGHDT and CDR2 YYEEEE. CDR3 size: 13 residues. The CDR3 bases are TGTGCCAGCAGCTTAGGGCCCCAAGAGACCCAGTACTTC. This encodes CASSLGPQETQYF.

The chain has TRBV11-1 and TRBJ1-1; TRBD1 is a possible D gene (6 bases). Germline CDR1 is SGHAT and CDR2 is FQDESV (reference sequence). The ends were cut back, 1 base at V and 4 bases at J, with 13 bases in the middle. The CDR3 consists of 15 residues. The CDR3 loop reads CASSLVFQGSTEAFF. The CDR3 region has the DNA TGTGCCAGCAGCTTAGTATTTCAGGGGTCCACTGAAGCTTTCTTT.

The chain uses TRBV11-2 and TRBJ2-5; D gene uncertain. The end of the DNA is better explained by TRBJ2-7, so the J call may be wrong. The CDR3 is 12 amino acids. Germline CDR1 reads SGHAT; CDR2 reads FQNNGV. This CDR3 reads CASGSTDYEQYF. CDR3 nucleotides: TGTGCCAGCGGATCGACCGACTACGAGCAGTACTTC.

The table lists this clone with a count of one. The chain uses TRBV6-5 and TRBJ2-7, with 9 nucleotides matching TRBD2. Losses at the gene ends were 3 bases for V and 4 bases for J; bases not matched to a gene: 1. The CDR3 is 13 amino acids. Per the germline V gene, CDR1 is MNHEY and CDR2 is SVGAGI. CDR3 sequence: CASSYAGGYEQYF. The DNA of the CDR3 is TGTGCCAGCAGTTATGCGGGAGGGTACGAGCAGTACTTC.

V is TRBV11-2 and J is TRBJ2-7; 11 bases match TRBD1. V gave up 5 bases and J gave up 6 bases; unmatched junction bases: 6. The germline gives CDR1 SGHAT, CDR2 FQNNGV. The CDR3 sequence is 14 residues long. The CDR3 loop reads CASSTDRGRLEQYF. CDR3 nucleotide sequence: TGTGCCAGCAGCACGGACAGGGGGCGGCTCGAGCAGTACTTC. The full variable domain, in which reference TRBV11-2 and TRBJ2-7 provide the parts outside the CDR3, is EAGVAQSPRYKIIEKRQSVAFWCNPISGHATLYWYQQILGQGPKLLIQFQNNGVVDDSQLPKDRFSAERLKGVDSTLKIQPAKLEDSAVYLCASSTDRGRLEQYFGPGTRLTVT.

This clone occurred a few times. The chain uses TRBV7-9 and TRBJ2-7, with D possibly called TRBD1 or TRBD2 (7 bases each). Trimming shortened V by 1 base and J by 6 bases, and 13 bases separated the two germline ends. This CDR3 is built from 14 residues. CDR1 and CDR2 (germline): SEHNR, FQNEAQ (reference sequence). CDR3 sequence: CASSLEGRGREQYF. DNA for the CDR3: TGTGCCAGCAGCTTAGAGGGGAGGGGGCGCGAGCAGTACTTC.

The chain is built from TRBV28 and TRBJ1-2; the D gene is possibly TRBD1 (5 bases). Germline V CDR1 and CDR2: MDHEN, SYDVKM. Between the trimmed V and J ends, which lost 7 bases and 6 bases, there was a span of 18 bases. The CDR3 loop spans 14 amino acids. As DNA, the CDR3 is TGTGCCAGCAACCCCCCCGGGGCAGTGGATGGCTACACCTTC. Translating it yields CASNPPGAVDGYTF.

V usage is TRBV4-3 and J usage is TRBJ2-6; the D is unclear. From germline, CDR1 is LGHNA and CDR2 YSLEER. Trimming removed 0 bases from V and 4 bases from J, with 10 bases in between. The CDR3 has 16 residues. The CDR3 here is CASSQDWQAGANVLTF. For the CDR3, the DNA is TGCGCCAGCAGCCAAGATTGGCAGGCCGGGGCCAACGTCCTGACTTTC.

The sample holds a few counts of this clone. The rearrangement uses TRBV23-1 and TRBJ1-2; no definite D call. TRBV23-1 is known as an ORF, though its function is uncertain. V dropped 1 base and J dropped 1 base, with 7 bases sitting between them. The CDR3 length is 14 residues. The CDR3 loop reads CASSQWRLNYGYTF. In DNA form, the CDR3 reads TGCGCCAGCAGTCAATGGAGGCTTAACTATGGCTACACCTTC.

This sequence joins TRBV6-5 and TRBJ2-5, with 9 bases that match TRBD2. CDR1 MNHEY and CDR2 SVGAGI come from the germline V gene. Trimming cost V 2 bases and J 5 bases; bases outside gene matches: 6. The CDR3 covers 15 residues. CDR3 in DNA: TGTGCCAGCAGTTACCTCGGGACTAGCAGCGAGACCCAGTACTTC. Translation: CASSYLGTSSETQYF.

This clone was observed a few times. Other DNA sequences in this sample translate to the same CDR3. This rearrangement joins TRBV28 to TRBJ2-1, with TRBD1 matching over 8 bases. Germline assignment: CDR1 MDHEN and CDR2 SYDVKM. Trimming at V came to 3 bases and at J to 8 bases, leaving 6 bases not matched to a gene. The length of the CDR3 is 14 residues. The CDR3 is CASSFQGADDEQFF. DNA for the CDR3: TGTGCCAGCAGTTTTCAGGGGGCCGACGATGAGCAGTTCTTC.

The chain recombines TRBV27 with TRBJ1-5, with D uncertain. The CDR3 spans 13 residues. V lost 1 base and J 3 bases, leaving 4 bases between the germline ends. Germline assignment: CDR1 MNHEY and CDR2 SMNVEV (reference sequence). The CDR3 coding sequence is TGTGCCAGCAGTTTATGGACCAATCAGCCCCAGCATTTT. This encodes CASSLWTNQPQHF.

Sample share makes this clone medium-sized. The CDR3 nucleotides read TGTGCCAGTAGTATTAGAGGATCCACCGGGGAGCTGTTTTTT. It yields the protein CASSIRGSTGELFF. The rearrangement uses TRBV19 and TRBJ2-2; D is undetermined. The germline gives CDR1 LNHDA, CDR2 SQIVND (reference sequence). The V gene lost 3 bases and the J gene lost 4 bases, with 9 bases spanning the gap. The CDR3 is made up of 14 amino acids. Based on the CDR3 plus reference TRBV19 and TRBJ2-2, the full variable domain is DGGITQSPKYLFRKEGQNVTLSCEQNLNHDAMYWYRQDPGQGLRLIYYSQIVNDFQKGDIAEGYSVSREKKESFPLTVTSAQKNPTAFYLCASSIRGSTGELFFGEGSRLTVL.

The V gene is TRBV28, the J gene TRBJ1-4; 9 positions match TRBD1. J lost 8 bases, V lost 1 base, and 8 bases had no gene match. The length of the CDR3 is 16 residues. CDR1 MDHEN and CDR2 SYDVKM come from the germline V gene. CDR3 nucleotide sequence: TGTGCCAGCAGTTTATCTGCGACAGGGGGAAGAGAAAAACTGTTTTTT. Protein: CASSLSATGGREKLFF.

The V call is TRBV27, the J call TRBJ2-7; 8 bases line up with TRBD2. The CDR3 is 14 amino acids. Trimming cost V 5 bases and J 7 bases; bases outside gene matches: 10. Per the germline V gene, CDR1 is MNHEY and CDR2 is SMNVEV (reference sequence). This CDR3 reads CASSTAGGGEEQYF. CDR3 DNA sequence: TGTGCCAGCAGTACGGCGGGGGGAGGGGAAGAGCAGTACTTC.

V usage is TRBV7-9 and J usage is TRBJ1-1, with D perhaps TRBD1 (5 bases). Germline CDR1 and CDR2: SEHNR and FQNEAQ (reference sequence). The CDR3 covers 14 residues. V lost 6 bases to trimming and J lost 1 base, with 12 bases between them. The CDR3 here is CASRFRGENTEAFF. The CDR3 DNA follows: TGTGCCAGCAGATTTAGAGGGGAGAACACTGAAGCTTTCTTT.

The chain employs TRBV28 and TRBJ2-7; tentatively, D is TRBD1 (5 bases). The germline CDR1 and CDR2 sequences are MDHEN and SYDVKM. The CDR3 extends over 13 amino acids. V gave up 1 base and J gave up 3 bases, with 7 bases separating them. CDR3 amino acids: CASSLLDSYEQYF. In DNA, the CDR3 is TGTGCCAGCAGTTTATTAGACAGCTACGAGCAGTACTTC. The variable domain in full, with the rest retrieved from reference TRBV28 and TRBJ2-7, is DVKVTQSSRYLVKRTGEKVFLECVQDMDHENMFWYRQDPGLGLRLIYFSYDVKMKEKGDIPEGYSVSREKKERFSLILESASTNQTSMYLCASSLLDSYEQYFGPGTRLTVT.

The chain employs TRBV7-2 and TRBJ2-5, with D possibly being TRBD2 (7 bases). V was clipped by 8 bases and J by 3 bases, with 19 bases between them. CDR1 is SGHTA and CDR2 is FQGNSA in the germline V gene. This CDR3 region has 15 residues. The CDR3 DNA is TGTGCCAGCGGGCGGGCGGGGGCAGATAAAGAGACCCAGTACTTC. Translation gives CASGRAGADKETQYF.

The J gene is TRBJ2-2, the V gene TRBV6-5; D gene uncertain. This CDR3 is 12 amino acids long. Germline V gene data show CDR1 as MNHEY and CDR2 as SVGAGI. The ends were cut back, 1 base at V and 3 bases at J, with 0 bases in the middle. This chain's CDR3 is CASSYYTGELFF. For the CDR3, the DNA is TGTGCCAGCAGTTACTACACCGGGGAGCTGTTTTTT.

V gene TRBV18 combines with J gene TRBJ2-7, with 7 bases fitting TRBD1. CDR1 and CDR2 from the germline V gene are KGHSH and LQKENI. The CDR3 contains 14 residues. Trimming at V came to 4 bases and at J to 2 bases, leaving 5 bases not matched to a gene. The DNA of the CDR3 is TGTGCCAGCTCACAGGGGGCATTCCCCTACGAGCAGTACTTC. Its protein product is CASSQGAFPYEQYF.

V usage is TRBV10-3 and J usage is TRBJ2-1, with 8 positions matching TRBD2. The length of the CDR3 is 17 residues. V shed 0 bases, J shed 0 bases, and the junction held 4 bases outside the gene matches. Germline loops: CDR1 ENHRY, CDR2 SYGVKD. Here the CDR3 DNA reads TGTGCCATCAGTGAGTCGACGGCGGGGGGCTCCTACAATGAGCAGTTCTTC. Amino acids: CAISESTAGGSYNEQFF.

The V and J genes are TRBV29-1 and TRBJ2-1; D is unclear. In germline, CDR1 is SQVTM, CDR2 ANQGSEA. V was clipped by 7 bases and J by 0 bases, with 13 bases between them. The CDR3 loop spans 14 amino acids. The CDR3 region is CSASPISSYNEQFF. The CDR3 bases are TGCAGCGCCAGTCCGATAAGCTCCTACAATGAGCAGTTCTTC.

This clone is classed as medium-sized. This chain connects TRBV6-1 to TRBJ1-5; unclear D gene. Trimming took off 6 bases at V and 5 bases at J, with 17 bases between the two ends. CDR1 MNHNS and CDR2 SASEGT come from the germline V gene. The CDR3 spans 15 residues. DNA for the CDR3: TGTGCCAGCAGCGTAGACACCGACAACTATCAGCCCCAGCATTTT. It is translated as CASSVDTDNYQPQHF.